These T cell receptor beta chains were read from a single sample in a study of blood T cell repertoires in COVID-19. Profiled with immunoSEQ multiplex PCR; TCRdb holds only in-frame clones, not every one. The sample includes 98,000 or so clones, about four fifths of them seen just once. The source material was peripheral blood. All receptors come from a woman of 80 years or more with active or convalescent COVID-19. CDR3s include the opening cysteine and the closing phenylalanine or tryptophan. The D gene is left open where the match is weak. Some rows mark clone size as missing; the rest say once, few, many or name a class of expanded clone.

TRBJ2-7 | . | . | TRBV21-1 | CASRPRVYEQYF | TGTGCCAGCAGACCGAGGGTCTACGAGCAGTACTTC
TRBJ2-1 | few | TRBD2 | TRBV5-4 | CASSWTSGGHNEQFF | TGTGCCAGCAGTTGGACTAGCGGGGGGCACAATGAGCAGTTCTTC
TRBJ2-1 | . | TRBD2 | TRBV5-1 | CASVPLAGGYNEQFF | TGCGCCAGCGTCCCACTAGCGGGGGGCTACAATGAGCAGTTCTTC
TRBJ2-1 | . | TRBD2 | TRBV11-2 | CASSLFASGRGYNEQFF | TGTGCCAGCAGCTTATTTGCTAGCGGGAGGGGATACAATGAGCAGTTCTTC
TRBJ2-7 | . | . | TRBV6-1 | CASSLVADSYEQYF | TGTGCCAGCAGTTTGGTAGCCGATTCCTACGAGCAGTACTTC
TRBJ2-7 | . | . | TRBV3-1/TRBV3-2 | CASSQGWKGAYEQYF | TGTGCCAGCAGCCAAGGGTGGAAGGGGGCCTACGAGCAGTACTTC
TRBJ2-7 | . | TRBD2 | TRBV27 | CASSLAGGLSYEQYF | TGTGCCAGCAGTTTAGCGGGGGGACTTTCCTACGAGCAGTACTTC
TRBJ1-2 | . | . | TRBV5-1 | CASSSGGLGYGYTF | TGCGCCAGCAGCTCTGGGGGCCTAGGCTATGGCTACACCTTC
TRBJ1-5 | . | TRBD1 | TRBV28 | CASRNGQGGGQPQHF | TGTGCCAGCAGGAACGGACAGGGGGGAGGTCAGCCCCAGCATTTT
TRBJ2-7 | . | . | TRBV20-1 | CSASSLSGAKDYEQYF | TGCAGTGCTAGTAGTCTATCAGGGGCAAAAGACTACGAGCAGTACTTC